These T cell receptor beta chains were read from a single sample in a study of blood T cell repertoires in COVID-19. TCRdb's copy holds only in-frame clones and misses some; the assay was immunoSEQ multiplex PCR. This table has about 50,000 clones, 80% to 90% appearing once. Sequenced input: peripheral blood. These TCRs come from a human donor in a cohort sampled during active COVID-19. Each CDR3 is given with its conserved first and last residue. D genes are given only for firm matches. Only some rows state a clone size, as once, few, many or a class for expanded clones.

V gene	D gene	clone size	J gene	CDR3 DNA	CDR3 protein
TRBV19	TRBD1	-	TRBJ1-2	TGTGCCAGTAGTATCCAGGGGGCAGGGAATGGCTACACCTTC	CASSIQGAGNGYTF
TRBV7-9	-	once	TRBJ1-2	TGTGCCAGCAGCTTCGGATTTACGAGGTACTATGGCTACACCTTC	CASSFGFTRYYGYTF
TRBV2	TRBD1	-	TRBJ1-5	TGTGCCAGCAGGACCGGGGACAGGCCGGGTCAGCCCCAGCATTTT	CASRTGDRPGQPQHF
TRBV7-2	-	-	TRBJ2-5	TGTGCCAGCAGCTTCGGGACGGGACACTCAAAAGAGACCCAGTACTTC	CASSFGTGHSKETQYF
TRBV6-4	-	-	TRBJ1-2	TGTGCCAGCAGTGACTCGAGCAGGGCTGGCTATGGCTACACCTTC	CASSDSSRAGYGYTF
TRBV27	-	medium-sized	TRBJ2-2	TGTGCCAGCAGTTTATTATCCGGGGAGCTGTTTTTT	CASSLLSGELFF
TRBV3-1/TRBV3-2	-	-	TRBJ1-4	TGTGCCAGCAGCCAAGTAGTTTCAACTAATGAAAAACTGTTTTTT	CASSQVVSTNEKLFF
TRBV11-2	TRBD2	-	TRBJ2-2	TGTGCCAGCAGCTCAACTAGCGGGAGGAACACCGGGGAGCTGTTTTTT	CASSSTSGRNTGELFF
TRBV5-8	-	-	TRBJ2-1	TGTGCCAGCAGTTCTCGTTACAATGAGCAGTTCTTC	CASSSRYNEQFF
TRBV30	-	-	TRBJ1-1	TGTGCCTGGAGTGTAGGGGGTGATACTGAAGCTTTCTTT	CAWSVGGDTEAFF
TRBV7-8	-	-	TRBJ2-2	TGTGCCAGCAGCTTAGGGAGAGAAGGGGAGCTGTTTTTT	CASSLGREGELFF
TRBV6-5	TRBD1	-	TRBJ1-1	TGTGCCAGCAGCGACGACAGGGCAACTGAAGCTTTCTTT	CASSDDRATEAFF
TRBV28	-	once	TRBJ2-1	TGTGCCAGCAGTTTACCAGGGGAAGGATACAATGAGCAGTTCTTC	CASSLPGEGYNEQFF
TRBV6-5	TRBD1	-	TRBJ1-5	TGTGCCAGCAGCCGGGACAGGGGAAGCAATCAGCCCCAGCATTTT	CASSRDRGSNQPQHF
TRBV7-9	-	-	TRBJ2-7	TGTGCCAGCAGCTCGACACAGAGCTCCTACGAGCAGTACTTC	CASSSTQSSYEQYF
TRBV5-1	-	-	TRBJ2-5	TGCGCCAGCAGCTACTCACCAGGGTCGGAGACCCAGTACTTC	CASSYSPGSETQYF
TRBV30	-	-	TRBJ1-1	TGTGCCTGGAGCCCCGGGACAGAAGCTTTCTTT	CAWSPGTEAFF
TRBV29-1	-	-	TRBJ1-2	TGCAGCGTTACCCAGGCCCGGGGCTATGGCTACACCTTC	CSVTQARGYGYTF
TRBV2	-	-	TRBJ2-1	TGTGCCAGCAGTACTAGCAACAATGAGCAGTTCTTC	CASSTSNNEQFF
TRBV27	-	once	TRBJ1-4	TGTGCCAGCAGTCCCCGTTCGGCCAGGGGAAAACTGTTTTTT	CASSPRSARGKLFF
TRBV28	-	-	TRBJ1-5	TGTGCCAGCAGTCAGGGTAGTCAGCCCCAGCATTTT	CASSQGSQPQHF
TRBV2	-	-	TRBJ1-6	TGTGCCAGCAGCCCGGACTCGGGGTATTCACCCCTCCACTTT	CASSPDSGYSPLHF
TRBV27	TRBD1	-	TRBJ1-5	TGTGCCAGCAGTGTAGGAGGGGGCTATCAGCCCCAGCATTTT	CASSVGGGYQPQHF
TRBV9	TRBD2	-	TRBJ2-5	TGTGCCAGCAGCGTAGGAGTCGTGGGACTAGCGTTGGAGACCCAGTACTTC	CASSVGVVGLALETQYF